This entry lists 13 T cell receptor beta chains sequenced from one sample in a study of beta chain features in type 1 diabetes. The sequenced template was cDNA made from the entire isolated RNA. This table comes from immunoSEQ multiplex PCR, and its TCRdb copy is limited to in-frame clones, with some not included. The sample comprises 150,000 or so clones, under 60% of which are singletons, and around 0.45% rests with the top ten. Sequencing was carried out using Tregs from blood. These receptors were obtained from a man aged 18-30 years in good health.

The chain combines TRBV5-1 with TRBJ1-1; maybe TRBD1 (6 bases). V lost 7 bases to trimming and J lost 4 bases, with 17 bases between them. This CDR3 has 14 amino acids. The germline V gene has CDR1 SGHRS and CDR2 YFSETQ. The CDR3 DNA is TGCGCCAGCCGTCTCGAAGGGGGATCCACTGAAGCTTTCTTT. This translates into CASRLEGGSTEAFF.

This clone was recorded a few times. The chain uses TRBV6-5 and TRBJ2-7; TRBD1 matches 9 bases. The CDR3 spans 15 residues. Germline lookup yields CDR1 MNHEY and CDR2 SVGAGI. J lost 2 bases, V lost 0 bases, and 2 bases had no gene match. The CDR3 DNA is TGTGCCAGCAGTTACTCAGGGACAGGGCCCTACGAGCAGTACTTC. Its protein product is CASSYSGTGPYEQYF.

The chain links TRBV6-5 to TRBJ1-1, with TRBD1 identical over 8 bases. The CDR3 runs 16 residues. With 4 bases clipped from V and 1 base from J, the junction kept 8 bases outside the gene matches. From germline, CDR1 is MNHEY and CDR2 SVGAGI. CDR3: CASSFRGRLGNTEAFF. CDR3 bases: TGTGCCAGCAGTTTCAGGGGGCGGTTAGGGAACACTGAAGCTTTCTTT.

This clone was detected only a few times. The V gene is TRBV7-2, the J gene TRBJ2-1; 14 bases are shared with TRBD2. J gave up 8 bases and V 2 bases, and 8 bases lay outside the gene matches. This CDR3 has 17 amino acids. Looked up from germline, CDR1 is SGHTA and CDR2 is FQGNSA. The CDR3 spells CASSLFYRLAGGYEQFF. In DNA form, the CDR3 reads TGTGCCAGCAGCTTATTCTATAGACTAGCGGGAGGGTATGAGCAGTTCTTC.

This chain links TRBV18 with TRBJ2-5; D gene uncertain. The germline V and J ends were trimmed by 3 bases and 3 bases, with 8 bases remaining between them. This CDR3 has 13 amino acids. From germline, CDR1 is KGHSH and CDR2 LQKENI. CDR3 DNA sequence: TGTGCCAGCTCACCGGGCCAGGAAGAGACCCAGTACTTC. Encoded protein: CASSPGQEETQYF. The variable domain in full, completed from reference TRBV18 and TRBJ2-5, reads NAGVMQNPRHLVRRRGQEARLRCSPMKGHSHVYWYRQLPEEGLKFMVYLQKENIIDESGMPKERFSAEFPKEGPSILRIQQVVRGDSAAYFCASSPGQEETQYFGPGTRLLVL.

This chain links TRBV7-9 with TRBJ1-1, with D perhaps matching TRBD1 (5 bases). Deletions cut 6 bases from V and 4 bases from J, with 15 bases between. Germline CDR1 is SEHNR and CDR2 is FQNEAQ (reference sequence). CDR3 length: 14 amino acids. The CDR3 loop is CASSLRTTSTEAFF. The CDR3 DNA is TGTGCCAGCAGTCTGCGGACAACGAGCACTGAAGCTTTCTTT.

This clone was counted between two and nine times. The V gene is TRBV30, the J gene TRBJ1-5; D is undetermined. The CDR3 is made up of 14 amino acids. Per germline, CDR1 GTSNPN and CDR2 SVGIG (reference sequence). Trimming pared 3 bases from V and 7 bases from J, leaving 16 bases between. DNA of the CDR3: TGTGCCTGGAGCGCCGTGGGGAGTACACAGCCCCAGCATTTT. Translation: CAWSAVGSTQPQHF.

The chain uses TRBV6-1 and TRBJ2-7; D perhaps matches TRBD2 (5 bases). The V end was cut by 1 base, the J end by 4 bases, with 17 bases between. The CDR3 totals 16 residues. Germline V CDR1 and CDR2: MNHNS, SASEGT. The CDR3 loop is CASSEGPSAGLYEQYF. In nucleotides, the CDR3 is TGTGCCAGCAGTGAAGGCCCCTCTGCGGGCCTTTACGAGCAGTACTTC.

The chain carries TRBV10-3 and TRBJ2-2, with 10 positions matching TRBD2. Germline values: CDR1 ENHRY, CDR2 SYGVKD. Losses at the gene ends were 3 bases for V and 0 bases for J; bases not matched to a gene: 1. The CDR3 has 16 amino acids. The chain's CDR3 is CAISETSGANTGELFF. The CDR3 nucleotides read TGTGCCATCAGTGAAACTAGCGGGGCGAACACCGGGGAGCTGTTTTTT.

The CDR3 bases are TGTGCCAGCAGTGTAGGGGACATCCCCTCTTATGGCTACACCTTC. It encodes CASSVGDIPSYGYTF. This chain links TRBV6-1 with TRBJ1-2; maybe TRBD1 (6 bases). The CDR3 has 15 amino acids. Per the germline V gene, CDR1 is MNHNS and CDR2 is SASEGT. V lost 4 bases to trimming and J lost 5 bases, with 17 bases between them.

This clone was picked up a small number of times. The chain is built from TRBV30 and TRBJ1-1; D is ambiguous. V gave up 5 bases and J gave up 4 bases, with 8 bases separating them. This CDR3 spans 11 amino acids. Germline V lookup: CDR1 GTSNPN, CDR2 SVGIG (reference sequence). This CDR3 reads CAWEDLTEAFF. Written as DNA, the CDR3 is TGTGCCTGGGAGGATCTCACTGAAGCTTTCTTT.

The rearrangement joins TRBV7-2 to TRBJ2-2; D call uncertain. The CDR3 sequence is 13 residues long. The germline CDR1 and CDR2 sequences are SGHTA and FQGNSA. Trimming took off 3 bases at V and 7 bases at J, with 9 bases between the two ends. Written as DNA, the CDR3 is TGTGCCAGCAGCTTTCGGTACGGCGGGGAGCTGTTTTTT. As protein: CASSFRYGGELFF.

This clone was observed a handful of times. Other nucleotide sequences from this sample produce the same CDR3. V is TRBV18 and J is TRBJ1-2, with D perhaps TRBD1 (5 bases). Trimming shortened V by 2 bases and J by 3 bases, and 7 bases separated the two germline ends. The CDR3 totals 13 residues. In germline, CDR1 is KGHSH, CDR2 LQKENI. CDR3 sequence (DNA): TGTGCCAGCTCACCAGACAGCGACTATGGCTACACCTTC. Translating gives CASSPDSDYGYTF.